One and the same sample provided the 27 T cell receptor beta chains below, sequenced in a study of response to subunit inactivated influenza vaccine. TCRdb re-called the RT-PCR reads through MiXCR, storing one row per CDR3 protein. Altogether 710,000 or so distinct CDR3 sequences are present, about a sixth being singletons, with the ten largest covering approximately 10%. The sequences come from PBMCs from blood, collected 11 to 12 days after vaccination. The receptors shown here come from a man aged 50-59 years who received an inactivated influenza vaccine.

This chain connects TRBV10-3 to TRBJ2-1; 13 bases agree with TRBD2. CDR3 length equals 17 residues. V lost 8 bases to trimming and J lost 2 bases; unmatched junction nucleotides: 9. Germline CDR1 reads ENHRY; CDR2 reads SYGVKD. CDR3 in amino acids: CAIQRTSGSGPYNEQFF. CDR3 in DNA: TGTGCCATCCAACGGACTAGCGGGAGCGGGCCCTACAATGAGCAGTTCTTC.

This clonotype was observed a handful of times. The chain combines TRBV27 with TRBJ2-1, with 7 bases fitting TRBD1. Trimming took 7 bases from V and 1 from J; bases not matched to a gene: 7. CDR1 and CDR2 from the germline V gene are MNHEY and SMNVEV (reference sequence). The CDR3 sequence is 15 residues long. The DNA of the CDR3 is TGTGCCAGCACTTCCCGGGACAGATCCTACAATGAGCAGTTCTTC. Its protein product is CASTSRDRSYNEQFF.

The chain employs TRBV9 and TRBJ2-2; 10 nucleotides align to TRBD2. The trim removed 3 bases at V and 3 bases at J, leaving 5 bases unmatched. The CDR3 totals 16 residues. Germline V CDR1 and CDR2: SGDLS, YYNGEE. CDR3 loop: CASSEPSGSHTGELFF. The DNA for the CDR3 is TGTGCCAGCAGCGAGCCTAGCGGGAGTCACACCGGGGAGCTGTTTTTT. The complete variable domain, with remaining parts taken from reference TRBV9 and TRBJ2-2, reads DSGVTQTPKHLITATGQRVTLRCSPRSGDLSVYWYQQSLDQGLQFLIQYYNGEERAKGNILERFSAQQFPDLHSELNLSSLELGDSALYFCASSEPSGSHTGELFFGEGSRLTVL.

This clonotype was seen repeatedly, ten times or more. The chain combines TRBV5-1 with TRBJ2-7; no clear D. The CDR3 runs to 15 residues. V dropped 0 bases and J dropped 2 bases, with 12 bases sitting between them. The germline V gene encodes CDR1 SGHRS and CDR2 YFSETQ. The CDR3 DNA follows: TGCGCCAGCAGCTTGGAATGGGCAGATCCCTACGAGCAGTACTTC. This gives the protein CASSLEWADPYEQYF.

This clonotype was counted at least ten times. This rearrangement joins TRBV12-3 or TRBV12-4 to TRBJ2-1; a possible D gene is TRBD2 (6 bases). V lost 3 bases and J lost 12, with 12 bases in between. The CDR3 spans 12 residues. The CDR3 DNA is TGTGCCAGCAGTTTCGGGGACTTAAGGCAGTTCTTC. It yields the protein CASSFGDLRQFF.

This clonotype was counted a few times. No DNA is shown, since the ends of the CDR3 on it are uncertain; the CDR3 is the one TCRdb lists. This rearrangement joins TRBV27 to TRBJ2-1; the listed D gene, TRBD2, was not tested against the DNA. With termini counted, the CDR3 has 14 amino acids. Germline V lookup: CDR1 MNHEY, CDR2 SMNVEV (reference sequence). CDR3: CASSFRLVAGGAFF.

The chain joins TRBV7-8 to TRBJ2-7; 12 bases are a match to TRBD2. Germline V gene sequence: CDR1 SGHVS, CDR2 FQNEAQ. The ends lost 1 base at V and 2 bases at J; junction bases unmatched: 6. CDR3 length: 17 residues. CDR3 nucleotides: TGTGCCAGCAGCTTAGTCTACTCTAGCGGGAGGGCCTACGAGCAGTACTTC. This sequence encodes CASSLVYSSGRAYEQYF.

The gene calls are TRBV20-1 and TRBJ2-7, with D unclear. Germline V lookup: CDR1 DFQATT, CDR2 SNEGSKA (reference sequence). CDR3 length equals 14 residues. The V gene lost 0 bases and the J gene lost 2 bases, with 11 bases spanning the gap. The CDR3, as DNA: TGCAGTGCTAGAGATTCGGGCAGGCCCTACGAGCAGTACTTC. Translating gives CSARDSGRPYEQYF.

This clonotype was counted only a few times. V and J are TRBV28 and TRBJ1-1, with a tentative D call TRBD1 (6 bases). This CDR3 has 14 amino acids. Germline V gives CDR1 MDHEN, CDR2 SYDVKM. The germline V and J ends were trimmed by 8 bases and 3 bases, with 16 bases remaining between them. The CDR3: CASGYRVSYTEAFF. Here the CDR3 DNA reads TGTGCCAGCGGATACAGGGTCTCTTACACTGAAGCTTTCTTT.

This clonotype was seen more than once but under ten times. The V call is TRBV12-3 or TRBV12-4, the J call TRBJ2-1; D is perhaps TRBD1 or TRBD2 (6 bases each). This CDR3 contains 15 residues. The germline V and J ends were trimmed by 6 bases and 4 bases, with 16 bases remaining between them. The CDR3: CASRRRGNSYNEQFF. The CDR3 DNA reads TGTGCCAGCAGGAGGAGGGGGAACTCGTACAATGAGCAGTTCTTC.

This chain connects TRBV28 to TRBJ2-3; no clear D gene. The V gene's germline CDR1 is MDHEN and CDR2 SYDVKM. CDR3 length equals 12 residues. The germline V and J ends were trimmed by 6 bases and 5 bases, with 9 bases remaining between them. The CDR3 sequence is CASRPALDTQYF. The CDR3, as DNA: TGTGCCAGCAGACCAGCTTTAGATACGCAGTATTTT.

There are a few counts of this clonotype. This chain links TRBV29-1 with TRBJ2-3, with D maybe TRBD1 (6 bases). Germline CDR1 and CDR2: SQVTM and ANQGSEA. The CDR3 has 16 residues. V dropped 4 bases and J dropped 1 base, with 18 bases sitting between them. This CDR3 is CSVVSRGRFGTDTQYF. In DNA, the CDR3 is TGCAGCGTTGTTAGCAGGGGAAGGTTTGGCACAGATACGCAGTATTTT.

The chain has TRBV9 and TRBJ2-3; D call uncertain. This CDR3 region has 14 residues. The germline V gene encodes CDR1 SGDLS and CDR2 YYNGEE. V was clipped by 3 bases and J by 3 bases, with 11 bases between them. The CDR3 DNA sequence: TGTGCCAGCAGCGCGGACGCGTTAACAGATACGCAGTATTTT. It encodes CASSADALTDTQYF.

This clonotype was detected ten times or more. The chain has TRBV29-1 and TRBJ2-1, with a possible D match to TRBD1 (6 bases). Trimming pared 6 bases from V and 4 bases from J, leaving 16 bases between. This CDR3 contains 14 residues. Germline values: CDR1 SQVTM, CDR2 ANQGSEA. CDR3 DNA: TGCAGCGTCGCCGGACAGCCGCTATACAATGAGCAGTTCTTC. Translation gives CSVAGQPLYNEQFF.

The J gene is TRBJ2-7, the V gene TRBV7-3, with D possibly TRBD2 on 6 matching bases. The CDR3 length is 14 residues. From germline, CDR1 is SGHTA and CDR2 FQGTGA. Deletions cut 4 bases from V and 2 bases from J, with 12 bases between. The CDR3 DNA sequence: TGTGCCAGCAGCTCCAACGGAGGGCCCTACGAGCAGTACTTC. Encoded protein: CASSSNGGPYEQYF.

This chain joins TRBV20-1 and TRBJ1-1; D gene uncertain. The germline V gene encodes CDR1 DFQATT and CDR2 SNEGSKA (reference sequence). Trimming left V 3 bases short and J 4 bases short, with 15 bases between. The CDR3 runs 14 residues. Here the CDR3 reads CSARGNRAGTEAFF. The DNA of the CDR3 is TGCAGTGCTAGGGGGAATAGGGCCGGCACTGAAGCTTTCTTT.

On this clonotype: The junction and the germline gene differ at one end; a read error may be behind it. The chain uses TRBV7-9 and TRBJ2-1, with TRBD2 as a possible D gene (6 bases). Germline V gives CDR1 SEHNR, CDR2 FQNEAQ (reference sequence). The CDR3 length is 16 residues. The CDR3 loop reads CASSPPLRELHNGQFF. In DNA form, the CDR3 reads TGTGCCAGCAGCCCCCCTTTACGGGAGTTACACAATGGGCAGTTCTTC.

V gene TRBV21-1 combines with J gene TRBJ2-1; the D call of TRBD2 is as the table states it, not checked on the DNA. TRBV21-1 is a recognized pseudogene. The CDR3 has 18 amino acids. The CDR3 DNA reads TGTGCCAGCAGCAAGGGGACTAGCGGGAGGAGGACCTACAATGAGCAGTTCTTC. Amino acid sequence: CASSKGTSGRRTYNEQFF.

This clonotype was detected only a few times. V gene TRBV19 combines with J gene TRBJ1-5; no firm D call. Looked up from germline, CDR1 is LNHDA and CDR2 is SQIVND (reference sequence). CDR3 size: 13 residues. Trimming left V 6 bases short and J 1 base short, with 7 bases between. CDR3 in amino acids: CASSFKSNQPQHF. The CDR3 DNA follows: TGTGCCAGTAGCTTTAAAAGCAATCAGCCCCAGCATTTT.

This chain connects TRBV5-1 to TRBJ2-7; D call uncertain. Trimming pared 3 bases from V and 3 bases from J, leaving 10 bases between. This CDR3 comprises 13 residues. The germline V gene has CDR1 SGHRS and CDR2 YFSETQ. CDR3 sequence reads: CASSSLTNYEQYF. The CDR3 DNA follows: TGCGCCAGCAGCTCATTGACCAACTACGAGCAGTACTTC.

This chain uses TRBV7-2 with TRBJ2-1, with 9 bases lining up with TRBD2. This CDR3 region has 15 residues. V was clipped by 3 bases and J by 5 bases; unmatched bases: 5. The germline CDR1 and CDR2 sequences are SGHTA and FQGNSA. The CDR3 protein is CASSFGTSRNNEQFF. The CDR3 nucleotides are TGTGCCAGCAGCTTTGGGACTAGCCGAAACAATGAGCAGTTCTTC.

This sequence joins TRBV7-9 and TRBJ2-1; 11 positions agree with TRBD2. Germline CDR1 and CDR2: SEHNR and FQNEAQ (reference sequence). The CDR3 is made up of 16 amino acids. The V gene end was trimmed by 2 bases and the J gene end by 9 bases; junction bases not matched to a gene: 9. This CDR3 is CASSLPTSGEVGEQFF. The CDR3 nucleotides are TGTGCCAGCAGCTTACCGACTAGCGGGGAAGTAGGTGAGCAGTTCTTC.

V usage is TRBV24-1 and J usage is TRBJ2-1, with TRBD2 identical over 7 bases. Losses at the gene ends were 1 base for V and 1 base for J; bases not matched to a gene: 6. The length of the CDR3 is 17 residues. Germline loops: CDR1 KGHDR, CDR2 SFDVKD. The CDR3 nucleotides are TGTGCCACCAGTGATTTAGCGGGGTTTGGGTCCTACAATGAGCAGTTCTTC. Protein product: CATSDLAGFGSYNEQFF.

The chain joins TRBV28 to TRBJ1-6; 8 bases match TRBD1. The ends lost 4 bases at V and 4 bases at J; junction bases unmatched: 3. The germline CDR1 and CDR2 sequences are MDHEN and SYDVKM. The CDR3 loop spans 15 amino acids. The CDR3 spells CASSSDRAYNSPLHF. DNA for the CDR3: TGTGCCAGCAGTTCGGACAGGGCTTATAATTCACCCCTCCACTTT.

The chain uses TRBV20-1 and TRBJ1-5; D is unresolved. V dropped 1 base and J dropped 0 bases, with 10 bases sitting between them. Germline CDR1 is DFQATT and CDR2 is SNEGSKA (reference sequence). The CDR3 loop spans 15 amino acids. The CDR3 region has the DNA TGCAGTGCTAGAGGTTGGGGAAATAGCAATCAGCCCCAGCATTTT. It is translated as CSARGWGNSNQPQHF.

This chain joins TRBV4-2 and TRBJ2-1, with 8 bases aligning to TRBD2. The germline V gene encodes CDR1 LGHNA and CDR2 YNFKEQ. V shed 2 bases and J 9 bases; nucleotides not matched to a gene: 15. The CDR3 contains 17 residues. CDR3 sequence (DNA): TGTGCCAGCAGCCAAACAACATCCGGGACTAGTGCTACTGAGCAGTTCTTC. This translates into CASSQTTSGTSATEQFF.

This sequence joins TRBV12-3 or TRBV12-4 and TRBJ1-2, with TRBD1 as a possible D gene (6 bases). The ends were cut back, 5 bases at V and 3 bases at J, with 16 bases in the middle. The CDR3 runs 15 residues. This CDR3 reads CASSRWTDMDYGYTF. The CDR3, as DNA: TGTGCCAGCAGTCGATGGACAGACATGGACTATGGCTACACCTTC.